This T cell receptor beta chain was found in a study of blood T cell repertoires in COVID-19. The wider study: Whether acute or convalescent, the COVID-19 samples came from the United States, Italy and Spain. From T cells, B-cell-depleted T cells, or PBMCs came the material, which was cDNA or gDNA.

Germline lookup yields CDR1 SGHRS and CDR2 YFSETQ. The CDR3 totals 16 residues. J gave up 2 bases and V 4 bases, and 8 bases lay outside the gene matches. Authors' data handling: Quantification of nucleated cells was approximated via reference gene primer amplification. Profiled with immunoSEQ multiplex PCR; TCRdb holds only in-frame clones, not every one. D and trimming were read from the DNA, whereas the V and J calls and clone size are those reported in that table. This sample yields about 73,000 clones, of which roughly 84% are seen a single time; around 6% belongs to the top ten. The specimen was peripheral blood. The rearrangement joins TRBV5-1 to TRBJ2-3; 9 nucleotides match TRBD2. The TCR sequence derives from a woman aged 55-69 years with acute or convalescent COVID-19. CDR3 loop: CASSPRAGGVTDTQYF. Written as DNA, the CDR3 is TGCGCCAGCAGCCCGCGAGCGGGGGGAGTCACAGATACGCAGTATTTT.